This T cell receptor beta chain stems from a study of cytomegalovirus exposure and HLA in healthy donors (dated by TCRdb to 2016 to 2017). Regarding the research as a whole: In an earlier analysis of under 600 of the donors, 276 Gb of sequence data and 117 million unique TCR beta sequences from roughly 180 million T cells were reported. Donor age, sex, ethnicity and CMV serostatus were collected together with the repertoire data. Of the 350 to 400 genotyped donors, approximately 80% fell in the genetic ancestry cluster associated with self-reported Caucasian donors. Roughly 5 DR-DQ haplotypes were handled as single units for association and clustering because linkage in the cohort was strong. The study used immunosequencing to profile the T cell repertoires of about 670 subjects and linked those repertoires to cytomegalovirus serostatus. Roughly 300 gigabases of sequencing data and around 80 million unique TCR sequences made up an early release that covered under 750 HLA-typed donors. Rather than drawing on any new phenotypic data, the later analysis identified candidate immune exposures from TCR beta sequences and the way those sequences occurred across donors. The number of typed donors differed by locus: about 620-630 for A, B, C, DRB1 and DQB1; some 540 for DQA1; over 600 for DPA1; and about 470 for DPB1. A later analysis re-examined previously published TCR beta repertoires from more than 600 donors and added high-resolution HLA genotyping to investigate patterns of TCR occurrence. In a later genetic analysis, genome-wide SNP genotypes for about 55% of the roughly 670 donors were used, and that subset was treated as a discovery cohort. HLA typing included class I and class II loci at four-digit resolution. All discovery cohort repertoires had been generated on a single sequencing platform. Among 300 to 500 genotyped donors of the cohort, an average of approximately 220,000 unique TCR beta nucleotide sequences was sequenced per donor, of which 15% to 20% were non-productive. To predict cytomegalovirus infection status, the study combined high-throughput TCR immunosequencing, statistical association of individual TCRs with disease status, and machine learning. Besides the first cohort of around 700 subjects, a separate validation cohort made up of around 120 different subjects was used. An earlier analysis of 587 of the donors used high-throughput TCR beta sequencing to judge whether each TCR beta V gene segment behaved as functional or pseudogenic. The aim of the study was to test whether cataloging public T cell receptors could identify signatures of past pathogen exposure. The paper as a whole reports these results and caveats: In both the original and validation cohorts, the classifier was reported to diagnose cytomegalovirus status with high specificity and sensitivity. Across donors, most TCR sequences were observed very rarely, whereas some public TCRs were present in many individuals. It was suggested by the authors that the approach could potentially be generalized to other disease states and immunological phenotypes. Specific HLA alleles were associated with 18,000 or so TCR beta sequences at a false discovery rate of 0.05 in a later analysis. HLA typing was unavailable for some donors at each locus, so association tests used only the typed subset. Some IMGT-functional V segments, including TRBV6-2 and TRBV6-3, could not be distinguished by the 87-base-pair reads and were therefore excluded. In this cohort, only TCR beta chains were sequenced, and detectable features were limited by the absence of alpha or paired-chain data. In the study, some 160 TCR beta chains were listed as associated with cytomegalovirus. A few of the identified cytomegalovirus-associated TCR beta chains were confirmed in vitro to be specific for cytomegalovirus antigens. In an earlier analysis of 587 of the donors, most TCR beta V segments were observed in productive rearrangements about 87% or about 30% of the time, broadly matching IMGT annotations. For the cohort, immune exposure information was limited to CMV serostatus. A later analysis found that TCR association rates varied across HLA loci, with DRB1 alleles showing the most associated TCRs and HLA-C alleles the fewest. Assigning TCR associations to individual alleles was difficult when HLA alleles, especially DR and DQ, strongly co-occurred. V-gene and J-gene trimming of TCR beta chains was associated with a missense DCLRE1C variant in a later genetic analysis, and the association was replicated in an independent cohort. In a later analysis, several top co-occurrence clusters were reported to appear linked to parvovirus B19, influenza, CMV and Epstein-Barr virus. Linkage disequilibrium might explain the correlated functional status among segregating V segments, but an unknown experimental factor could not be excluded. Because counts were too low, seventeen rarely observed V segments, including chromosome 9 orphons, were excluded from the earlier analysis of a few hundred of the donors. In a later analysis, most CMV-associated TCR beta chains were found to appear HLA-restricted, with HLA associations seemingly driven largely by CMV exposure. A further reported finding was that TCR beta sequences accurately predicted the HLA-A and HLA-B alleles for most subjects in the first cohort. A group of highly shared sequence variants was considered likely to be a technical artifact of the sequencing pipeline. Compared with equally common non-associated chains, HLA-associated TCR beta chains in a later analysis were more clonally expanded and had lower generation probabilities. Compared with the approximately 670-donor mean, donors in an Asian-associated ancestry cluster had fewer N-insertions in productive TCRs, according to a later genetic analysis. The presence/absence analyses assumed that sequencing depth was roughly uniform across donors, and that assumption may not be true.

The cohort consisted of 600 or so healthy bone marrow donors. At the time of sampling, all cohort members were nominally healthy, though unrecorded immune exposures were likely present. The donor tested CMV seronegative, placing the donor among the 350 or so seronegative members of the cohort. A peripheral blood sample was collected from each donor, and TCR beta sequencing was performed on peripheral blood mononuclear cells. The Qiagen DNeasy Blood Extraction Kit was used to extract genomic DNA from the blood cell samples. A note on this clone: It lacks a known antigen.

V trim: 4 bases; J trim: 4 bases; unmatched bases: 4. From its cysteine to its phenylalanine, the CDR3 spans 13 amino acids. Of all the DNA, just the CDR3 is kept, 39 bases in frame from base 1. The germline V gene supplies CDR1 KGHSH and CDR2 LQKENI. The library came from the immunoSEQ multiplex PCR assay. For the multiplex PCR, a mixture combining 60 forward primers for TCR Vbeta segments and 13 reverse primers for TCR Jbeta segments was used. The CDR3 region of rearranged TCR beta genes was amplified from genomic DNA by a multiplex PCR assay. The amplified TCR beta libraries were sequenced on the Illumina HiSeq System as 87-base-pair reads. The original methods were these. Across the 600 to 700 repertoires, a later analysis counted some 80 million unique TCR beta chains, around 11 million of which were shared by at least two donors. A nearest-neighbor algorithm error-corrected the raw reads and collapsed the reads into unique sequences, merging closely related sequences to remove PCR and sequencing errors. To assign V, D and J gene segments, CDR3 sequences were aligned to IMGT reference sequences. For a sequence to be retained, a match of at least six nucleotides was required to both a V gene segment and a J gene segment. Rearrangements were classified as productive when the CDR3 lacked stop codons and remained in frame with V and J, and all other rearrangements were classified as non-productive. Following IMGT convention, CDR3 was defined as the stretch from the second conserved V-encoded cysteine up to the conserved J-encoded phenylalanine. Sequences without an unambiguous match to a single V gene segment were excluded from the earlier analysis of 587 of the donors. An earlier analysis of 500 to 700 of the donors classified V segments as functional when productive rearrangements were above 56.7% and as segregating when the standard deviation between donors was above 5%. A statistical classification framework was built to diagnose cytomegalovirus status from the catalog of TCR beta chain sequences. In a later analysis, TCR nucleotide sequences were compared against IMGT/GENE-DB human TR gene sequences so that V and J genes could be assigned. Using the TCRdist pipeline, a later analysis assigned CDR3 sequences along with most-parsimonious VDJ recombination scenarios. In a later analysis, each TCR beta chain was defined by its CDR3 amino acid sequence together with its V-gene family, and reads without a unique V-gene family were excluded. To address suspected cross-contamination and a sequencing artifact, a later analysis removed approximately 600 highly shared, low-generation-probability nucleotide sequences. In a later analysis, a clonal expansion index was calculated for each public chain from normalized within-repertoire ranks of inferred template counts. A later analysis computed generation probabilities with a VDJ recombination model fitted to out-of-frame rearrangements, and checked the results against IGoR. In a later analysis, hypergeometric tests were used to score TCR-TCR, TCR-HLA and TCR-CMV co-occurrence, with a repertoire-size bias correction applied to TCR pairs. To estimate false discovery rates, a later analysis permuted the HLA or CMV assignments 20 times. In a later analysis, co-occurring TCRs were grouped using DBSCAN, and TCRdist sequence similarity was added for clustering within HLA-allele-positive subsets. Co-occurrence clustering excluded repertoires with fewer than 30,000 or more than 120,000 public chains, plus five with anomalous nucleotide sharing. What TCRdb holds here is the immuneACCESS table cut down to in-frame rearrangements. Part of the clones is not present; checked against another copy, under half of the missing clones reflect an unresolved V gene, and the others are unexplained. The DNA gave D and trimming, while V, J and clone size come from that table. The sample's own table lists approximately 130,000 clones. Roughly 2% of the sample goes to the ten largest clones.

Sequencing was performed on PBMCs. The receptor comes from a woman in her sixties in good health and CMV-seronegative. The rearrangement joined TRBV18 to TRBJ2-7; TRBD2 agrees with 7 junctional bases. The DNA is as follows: TGTGCCAGCTCACGAGATAGCGGGTACGAGCAGTACTTC. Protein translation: CASSRDSGYEQYF.